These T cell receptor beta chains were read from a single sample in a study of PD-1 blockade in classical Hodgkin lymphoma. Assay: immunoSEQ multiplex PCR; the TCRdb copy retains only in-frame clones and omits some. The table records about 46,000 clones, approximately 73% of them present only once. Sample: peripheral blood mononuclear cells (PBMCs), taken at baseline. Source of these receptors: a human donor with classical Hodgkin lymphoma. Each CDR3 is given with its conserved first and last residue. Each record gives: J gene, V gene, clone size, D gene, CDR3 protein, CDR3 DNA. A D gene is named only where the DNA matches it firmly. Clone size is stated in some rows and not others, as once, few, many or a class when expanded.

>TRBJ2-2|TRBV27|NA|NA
CASSLEGAGELFF
TGTGCCAGCAGTTTAGAGGGGGCCGGGGAGCTGTTTTTT
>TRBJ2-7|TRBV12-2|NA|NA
CASRLPTGFHEQYF
TGTGCAAGTCGCTTACCAACAGGGTTCCACGAGCAGTACTTC
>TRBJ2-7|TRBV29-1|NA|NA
CSVDWGYEQYF
TGCAGCGTTGATTGGGGATACGAGCAGTACTTC
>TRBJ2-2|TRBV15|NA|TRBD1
CATSRGKGQFIGELFF
TGTGCCACCAGCAGAGGGAAGGGACAGTTCATCGGGGAGCTGTTTTTT
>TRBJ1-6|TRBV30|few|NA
CAWTTSRGGRSPLHF
TGTGCCTGGACGACCTCACGGGGGGGCCGTTCACCCCTCCACTTT
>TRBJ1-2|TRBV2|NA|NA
CASSEAGGYGYTF
TGTGCCAGCAGTGAAGCCGGGGGCTATGGCTACACCTTC
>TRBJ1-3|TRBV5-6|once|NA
CASSSGAFSGNTIYF
TGTGCCAGCAGCTCAGGGGCTTTCTCTGGAAACACCATATATTTT
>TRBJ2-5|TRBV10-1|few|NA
CASSEGQGSQTQYF
TGCGCCAGCAGTGAAGGGCAGGGGTCACAGACCCAGTACTTC
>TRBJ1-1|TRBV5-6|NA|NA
CASSLQGSFSNTEAFF
TGTGCCAGCAGCTTACAGGGCTCCTTTTCGAACACTGAAGCTTTCTTT
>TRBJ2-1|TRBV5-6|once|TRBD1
CASSSPASGTGYYEQFF
TGTGCCAGCAGCTCCCCCGCGTCCGGGACAGGGTATTATGAGCAGTTCTTC
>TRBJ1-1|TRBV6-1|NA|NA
CASSEGKGPMNTEAFF
TGTGCCAGCAGTGAGGGGAAGGGGCCTATGAACACTGAAGCTTTCTTT
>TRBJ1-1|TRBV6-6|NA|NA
CASKARGPNTEAFF
TGTGCCAGCAAAGCGAGGGGCCCCAACACTGAAGCTTTCTTT
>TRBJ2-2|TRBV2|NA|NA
CASSATRSGELFF
TGTGCCAGCAGTGCCACTAGGTCCGGGGAGCTGTTTTTT
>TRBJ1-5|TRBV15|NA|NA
CATSRDQGQPQHF
TGTGCCACCAGCAGAGATCAGGGACAGCCCCAGCATTTT